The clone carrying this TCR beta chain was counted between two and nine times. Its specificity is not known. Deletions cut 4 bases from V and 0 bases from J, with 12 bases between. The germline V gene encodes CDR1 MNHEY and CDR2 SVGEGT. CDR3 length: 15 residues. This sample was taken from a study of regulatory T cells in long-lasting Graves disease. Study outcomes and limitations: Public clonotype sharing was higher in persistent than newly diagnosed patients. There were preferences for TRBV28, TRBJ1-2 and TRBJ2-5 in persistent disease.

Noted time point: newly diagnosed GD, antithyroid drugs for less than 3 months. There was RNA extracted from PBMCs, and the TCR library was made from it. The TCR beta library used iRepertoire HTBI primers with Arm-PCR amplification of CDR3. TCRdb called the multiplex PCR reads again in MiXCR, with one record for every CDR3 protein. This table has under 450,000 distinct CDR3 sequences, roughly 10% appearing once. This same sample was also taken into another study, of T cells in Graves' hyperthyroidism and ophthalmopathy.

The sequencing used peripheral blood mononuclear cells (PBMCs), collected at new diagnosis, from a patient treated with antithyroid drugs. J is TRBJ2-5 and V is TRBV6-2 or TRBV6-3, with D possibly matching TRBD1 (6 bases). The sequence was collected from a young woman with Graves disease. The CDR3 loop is CASSSRDTYQETQYF. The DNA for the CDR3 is TGTGCCAGCAGTTCAAGGGACACGTACCAAGAGACCCAGTACTTC.